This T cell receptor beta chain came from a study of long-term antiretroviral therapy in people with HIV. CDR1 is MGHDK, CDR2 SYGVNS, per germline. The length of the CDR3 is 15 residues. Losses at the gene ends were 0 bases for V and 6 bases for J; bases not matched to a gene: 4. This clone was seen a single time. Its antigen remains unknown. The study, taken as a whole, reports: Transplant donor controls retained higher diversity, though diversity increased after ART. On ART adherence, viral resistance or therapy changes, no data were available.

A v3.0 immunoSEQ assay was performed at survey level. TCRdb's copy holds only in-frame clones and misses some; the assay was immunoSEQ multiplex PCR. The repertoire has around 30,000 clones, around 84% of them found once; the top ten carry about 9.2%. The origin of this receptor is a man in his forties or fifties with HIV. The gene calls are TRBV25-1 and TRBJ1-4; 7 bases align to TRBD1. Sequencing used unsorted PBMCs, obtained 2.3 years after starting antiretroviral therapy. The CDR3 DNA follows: TGTGCCAGCAGTGAATATAGGGGGCTGGATGAAAAACTGTTTTTT. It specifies CASSEYRGLDEKLFF. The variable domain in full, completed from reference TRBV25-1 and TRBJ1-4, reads EADIYQTPRYLVIGTGKKITLECSQTMGHDKMYWYQQDPGMELHLIHYSYGVNSTEKGDLSSESTVSRIRTEHFPLTLESARPSHTSQYLCASSEYRGLDEKLFFGSGTQLSVL.